Below are 30 T cell receptor beta chains sequenced from a single sample in a study of T cell clonotyping in hematopoietic cell transplantation. Here immunoSEQ multiplex PCR was the method, and the copy in TCRdb shows in-frame clones only, minus some. This sample carries some 14,000 clones, around 62% of them seen once, and the ten largest clones take around 9.3%. Source material: PBMCs. The receptors were gathered from a human donor who either received an allogeneic hematopoietic cell transplant for a myeloid malignancy or was a related donor (not recorded which). Some clones in this sample may be carry-over from other donors' samples.

This clone has a single count. The chain joins TRBV6-5 to TRBJ1-2; a possible D gene is TRBD1 (5 bases). Per the germline V gene, CDR1 is MNHEY and CDR2 is SVGAGI. CDR3 length: 12 amino acids. V lost 2 bases and J 14 bases, leaving 15 bases between the germline ends. Here the CDR3 reads CASSYHNGASTF. The CDR3, as DNA: TGTGCCAGCAGTTACCATAACGGGGCGAGTACCTTC.

This chain joins TRBV7-6 and TRBJ1-2, with 11 bases aligning to TRBD1. The CDR3 spans 17 residues. V lost 1 base to trimming and J lost 4 bases; unmatched junction nucleotides: 8. From germline, CDR1 is SGHVS and CDR2 FNYEAQ. CDR3 residues: CASSLEGQGAQSYGYTF. The DNA of the CDR3 is TGTGCCAGCAGCTTAGAAGGACAGGGGGCACAAAGCTATGGCTACACCTTC. The full variable domain, completed using reference TRBV7-6 and TRBJ1-2, is GAGVSQSPRYKVTKRGQDVALRCDPISGHVSLYWYRQALGQGPEFLTYFNYEAQQDKSGLPNDRFSAERPEGSISTLTIQRTEQRDSAMYRCASSLEGQGAQSYGYTFGSGTRLTVV.

The rearrangement links TRBV4-1 to TRBJ2-2; TRBD1 matches 9 bases. The CDR3 contains 15 residues. The V gene's germline CDR1 is MGHRA and CDR2 YSYEKL. After removal of 4 bases from V and 3 bases from J, the junction contained 3 bases not matched to a gene. The CDR3 nucleotides read TGCGCCAGCAGCCTACAGGGGGCCGACACCGGGGAGCTGTTTTTT. The encoded protein is CASSLQGADTGELFF.

Worth noting for this clone: This CDR3 is missing its conserved last phenylalanine or tryptophan, likely due to a read error. V usage is TRBV27 and J usage is TRBJ2-2; D may match TRBD1 or TRBD2 (5 bases each). V lost 3 bases to trimming and J lost 11 bases, with 10 bases between them. The germline V gene encodes CDR1 MNHEY and CDR2 SMNVEV (reference sequence). The CDR3 spans 12 residues. CDR3 in DNA: TGTGCCAGCAGTTTCGGCAGGGACGAGCTGTTTCTT. This gives the protein CASSFGRDELFL.

The V and J genes are TRBV6-5 and TRBJ1-1, with 7 bases identical to TRBD1. Per germline, CDR1 MNHEY and CDR2 SVGAGI. CDR3 size: 13 residues. The trim removed 9 bases at V and 7 bases at J, leaving 11 bases unmatched. This chain's CDR3 is CASHRGLGYEAFF. CDR3 DNA: TGTGCCAGTCACAGGGGTTTAGGGTATGAAGCTTTCTTT.

The rearrangement links TRBV6-5 to TRBJ1-2, with 8 bases aligning to TRBD1. The CDR3 totals 14 residues. In germline, CDR1 is MNHEY, CDR2 SVGAGI. Germline trimming cut 5 bases from V and 4 bases from J; bases unmatched to any gene: 6. This CDR3 reads CASSRDRLAYGYTF. In DNA form, the CDR3 reads TGTGCCAGCAGTCGGGACAGGTTAGCCTATGGCTACACCTTC.

The chain has TRBV7-8 and TRBJ2-5; D tentatively fits TRBD1 or TRBD2 (6 bases each). The germline V gene encodes CDR1 SGHVS and CDR2 FQNEAQ. Trimming removed 1 base from V and 5 bases from J, with 14 bases in between. The CDR3 runs to 15 residues. CDR3 sequence: CASSLERRRGETQYF. The CDR3 region has the DNA TGTGCCAGCAGCTTAGAGCGTCGGAGGGGGGAGACCCAGTACTTC.

The chain joins TRBV6-6 to TRBJ1-6; no clear D gene. The V end lost 5 bases, the J end lost 9 bases, and 11 bases lay between the germline ends. CDR1 and CDR2 (germline): MNHNY, SVGAGI (reference sequence). This CDR3 comprises 13 residues. CDR3 sequence (DNA): TGTGCCAGCAGTGCATCGGCCGGTTCACCCCTCCACTTT. Protein product: CASSASAGSPLHF.

This chain uses TRBV30 with TRBJ1-3; TRBD1 agrees at 9 bases. Germline CDR1 and CDR2: GTSNPN and SVGIG (reference sequence). Trimming cost V 7 bases and J 2 bases; bases outside gene matches: 6. There are 14 residues in the CDR3. CDR3 nucleotide sequence: TGTGCCTCGCAACAGGGGGCTACTGGAAACACCATATATTTT. This encodes CASQQGATGNTIYF.

The gene calls are TRBV5-1 and TRBJ1-6, with D possibly TRBD1 on 5 matching bases. Trimming removed 3 bases from V and 7 bases from J, with 14 bases in between. This CDR3 is 15 amino acids long. Looked up from germline, CDR1 is SGHRS and CDR2 is YFSETQ. The CDR3: CASSSTGHRNSPLHF. The CDR3 bases are TGCGCCAGCAGCTCTACGGGGCATCGGAATTCACCCCTCCACTTT. The variable domain in full, completed from reference TRBV5-1 and TRBJ1-6, reads KAGVTQTPRYLIKTRGQQVTLSCSPISGHRSVSWYQQTPGQGLQFLFEYFSETQRNKGNFPGRFSGRQFSNSRSEMNVSTLELGDSALYLCASSSTGHRNSPLHFGNGTRLTVT.

This chain links TRBV6-5 with TRBJ2-3; possibly TRBD2 for D (5 bases). Germline CDR1 MNHEY, CDR2 SVGAGI. V lost 5 bases to trimming and J lost 2 bases, with 11 bases between them. The CDR3 contains 14 residues. The CDR3 reads CASSRTWPTDTQYF. The CDR3 DNA reads as TGTGCCAGCAGTCGGACTTGGCCCACAGATACGCAGTATTTT.

This sequence joins TRBV7-8 and TRBJ2-1, with TRBD2 matching 15 bases. J gave up 10 bases and V 5 bases, and 9 bases lay outside the gene matches. Germline V lookup: CDR1 SGHVS, CDR2 FQNEAQ. The CDR3 consists of 16 residues. The CDR3 nucleotides are TGTGCCAGCAGCATATGGACTAGCGGGAGGGCCTCGGAGCAGTTCTTC. Its translation: CASSIWTSGRASEQFF.

The CDR3 reads CASSGSGAAVPYEQYF. CDR3 bases: TGTGCCAGCAGTGGGAGCGGGGCAGCAGTTCCCTACGAGCAGTACTTC. V is TRBV6-6 and J is TRBJ2-7; 7 bases are a match to TRBD2. Germline lookup yields CDR1 MNHNY and CDR2 SVGAGI (reference sequence). The CDR3 extends over 16 amino acids. J lost 2 bases, V lost 5 bases, and 12 bases had no gene match.

V is TRBV7-2 and J is TRBJ1-1, with no clear D. Trimming took 1 base from V and 0 from J, leaving 6 bases between them. This CDR3 is 14 amino acids long. Germline assignment: CDR1 SGHTA and CDR2 FQGNSA. CDR3 DNA: TGTGCCAGCAGCTTAGACCAGGTGAACACTGAAGCTTTCTTT. This sequence encodes CASSLDQVNTEAFF.

This clone appeared a few times. V and J are TRBV19 and TRBJ1-5; 7 nucleotides line up with TRBD1. The germline V gene encodes CDR1 LNHDA and CDR2 SQIVND (reference sequence). V shed 7 bases, J shed 4 bases, and the junction held 7 bases outside the gene matches. The CDR3 extends over 14 amino acids. The CDR3 reads CASMRQGWNQPQHF. The CDR3 DNA follows: TGTGCCAGTATGAGACAGGGTTGGAATCAGCCCCAGCATTTT. The variable domain in full, completed from reference TRBV19 and TRBJ1-5, reads DGGITQSPKYLFRKEGQNVTLSCEQNLNHDAMYWYRQDPGQGLRLIYYSQIVNDFQKGDIAEGYSVSREKKESFPLTVTSAQKNPTAFYLCASMRQGWNQPQHFGDGTRLSIL.

The chain combines TRBV28 with TRBJ1-4, with unresolved D. Germline assignment: CDR1 MDHEN and CDR2 SYDVKM. The CDR3 contains 12 residues. The CDR3 nucleotides read TGTGCGACACATAGGGCTAATGAAAAACTGTTTTTT. This sequence encodes CATHRANEKLFF.

This clone was counted a few times. This chain connects TRBV10-3 to TRBJ1-2; a possible D gene is TRBD1 (5 bases). There are 12 residues in the CDR3. V was trimmed by 0 bases and J by 9 bases, leaving 8 bases between them. The germline V gene has CDR1 ENHRY and CDR2 SYGVKD. CDR3 residues: CAISESGGSYTF. For the CDR3, the DNA is TGTGCCATCAGTGAGTCTGGGGGGAGCTACACCTTC.

This chain joins TRBV7-2 and TRBJ2-7; the match to TRBD1 covers 7 bases. The V gene end was trimmed by 1 base and the J gene end by 0 bases; junction bases not matched to a gene: 3. Germline CDR1 and CDR2: SGHTA and FQGNSA. The CDR3 runs 15 residues. The CDR3 protein is CASSLVPGGSYEQYF. For the CDR3, the DNA is TGTGCCAGCAGCTTAGTCCCAGGGGGCTCCTACGAGCAGTACTTC.

This rearrangement joins TRBV30 to TRBJ1-2, with a weak D call TRBD1 (5 bases). The germline V gene encodes CDR1 GTSNPN and CDR2 SVGIG (reference sequence). With 0 bases removed from V and 8 bases from J, the gap between germline ends came to 10 bases. The CDR3 is made up of 12 amino acids. The CDR3 here is CAWSVWDGGYTF. The CDR3 region has the DNA TGTGCCTGGAGTGTATGGGACGGGGGCTACACCTTC. The whole variable domain, filled in from reference TRBV30 and TRBJ1-2, reads SQTIHQWPATLVQPVGSPLSLECTVEGTSNPNLYWYRQAAGRGLQLLFYSVGIGQISSEVPQNLSASRPQDRQFILSSKKLLLSDSGFYLCAWSVWDGGYTFGSGTRLTVV.

V gene TRBV30 combines with J gene TRBJ1-1; 12 bases are shared with TRBD1. The germline V gene has CDR1 GTSNPN and CDR2 SVGIG (reference sequence). J gave up 11 bases and V 2 bases, and 6 bases lay outside the gene matches. CDR3 length: 13 residues. The CDR3 bases are TGTGCCTGGAGTAGGGGACAGGGGGCGACGGCTTTCTTT. Amino acid sequence: CAWSRGQGATAFF. Full variable domain (outside the CDR3, taken from reference TRBV30 and TRBJ1-1): SQTIHQWPATLVQPVGSPLSLECTVEGTSNPNLYWYRQAAGRGLQLLFYSVGIGQISSEVPQNLSASRPQDRQFILSSKKLLLSDSGFYLCAWSRGQGATAFFGQGTRLTVV.

This chain links TRBV7-2 with TRBJ2-7, with D possibly being TRBD1 (7 bases). The CDR3 is made up of 14 amino acids. CDR1 and CDR2 (germline): SGHTA, FQGNSA. The V end lost 6 bases, the J end lost 3 bases, and 15 bases lay between the germline ends. DNA for the CDR3: TGTGCCAGCAGACGGGGCAGGGGGGACTACGAGCAGTACTTC. Its protein product is CASRRGRGDYEQYF.

This rearrangement joins TRBV28 to TRBJ1-5; TRBD1 might be the D (5 bases). Per germline, CDR1 MDHEN and CDR2 SYDVKM. Trimming stripped 6 bases from V and 5 bases from J, with 8 bases between. This CDR3 spans 12 amino acids. The CDR3 sequence: CASRVGDQPQHF. CDR3 nucleotides: TGTGCCAGCAGAGTGGGGGATCAGCCCCAGCATTTT.

This chain uses TRBV7-2 with TRBJ2-7; D remains ambiguous. The end of the DNA fits TRBJ2-5 better, so the J call may be wrong. Germline V CDR1 and CDR2: SGHTA, FQGNSA. The length of the CDR3 is 13 residues. CDR3 loop: CASSLERVETQYF. The CDR3 nucleotides are TGTGCCAGCAGCTTAGAACGTGTAGAGACCCAGTACTTC.

The V gene is TRBV27, the J gene TRBJ1-6; 7 bases are shared with TRBD1. The CDR3 has 14 amino acids. Germline CDR1 reads MNHEY; CDR2 reads SMNVEV (reference sequence). The junction had 7 bases not matched to a gene; V was cut back by 4 bases and J by 10 bases. CDR3 nucleotide sequence: TGTGCCAGCAGTTCCGACAGGGTTTACTCACCCCTCCACTTT. This codes for CASSSDRVYSPLHF.

The J gene is TRBJ2-7, the V gene TRBV29-1; 8 bases map to TRBD2. The V segment lost 7 bases and the J segment 4 bases; nucleotides outside the gene matches: 3. Germline-derived CDR1 and CDR2 are SQVTM and ANQGSEA. The CDR3 totals 11 residues. The CDR3 is CSAGGGYEQYF. The DNA of the CDR3 is TGCAGCGCGGGAGGGGGGTACGAGCAGTACTTC.

The chain uses TRBV7-9 and TRBJ2-7; TRBD1 matches at 7 bases. V shed 2 bases, J shed 7 bases, and the junction held 11 bases outside the gene matches. CDR1 and CDR2 (germline): SEHNR, FQNEAQ (reference sequence). The CDR3 spans 15 residues. The CDR3 nucleotides read TGTGCCAGCAGCTTACCGCGACAGGGAAGGTGGGAGCAGTACTTC. Amino acids: CASSLPRQGRWEQYF. The whole variable domain, filled in from reference TRBV7-9 and TRBJ2-7, reads DTGVSQNPRHKITKRGQNVTFRCDPISEHNRLYWYRQTLGQGPEFLTYFQNEAQLEKSRLLSDRFSAERPKGSFSTLEIQRTEQGDSAMYLCASSLPRQGRWEQYFGPGTRLTVT.

V is TRBV29-1 and J is TRBJ1-2; D remains ambiguous. The V gene lost 5 bases and the J gene lost 3 bases, with 13 bases spanning the gap. Looked up from germline, CDR1 is SQVTM and CDR2 is ANQGSEA. There are 13 residues in the CDR3. Here the CDR3 DNA reads TGCAGCGTTCCTAGGGAGGGAGACTATGGCTACACCTTC. Protein: CSVPREGDYGYTF.

CDR3: CASSPRQTNTIYF. The DNA for the CDR3 is TGTGCCAGCAGCCCAAGACAGACAAACACCATATATTTT. The V call is TRBV7-9, the J call TRBJ1-3; maybe TRBD1 (5 bases). Germline CDR1 and CDR2: SEHNR and FQNEAQ (reference sequence). This CDR3 spans 13 amino acids. V dropped 5 bases and J dropped 6 bases, with 11 bases sitting between them.

This chain links TRBV6-4 with TRBJ2-1; TRBD2 aligns across 15 bases. With V trimmed by 6 bases and J by 2 bases, 2 bases remained unmatched. This CDR3 spans 16 amino acids. In germline, CDR1 is MRHNA, CDR2 SNTAGT. The CDR3 bases are TGTGCCAGCAGCCGGACTAGCGGGGGGGCCTACAATGAGCAGTTCTTC. Translating gives CASSRTSGGAYNEQFF.

The chain has TRBV5-8 and TRBJ1-5; D call uncertain. Per the germline V gene, CDR1 is SGHTS and CDR2 is YDEGEE. The length of the CDR3 is 14 residues. Between the trimmed V and J ends, which lost 1 base and 4 bases, there was a span of 9 bases. The DNA of the CDR3 is TGTGCCAGCAGCTTGCGACACCTTAATCAGCCCCAGCATTTT. This gives the protein CASSLRHLNQPQHF.